Listed below are T cell receptor beta chains from one sample, sequenced in a study of regulatory T cells in long-lasting Graves disease. Via MiXCR, TCRdb re-called the multiplex PCR reads, giving one row per CDR3 protein. The sample lists about 290,000 distinct CDR3 sequences, 20% to 25% occurring once. Material: peripheral blood mononuclear cells (PBMCs), obtained when the disease was refractory, from a patient treated with antithyroid drugs. The origin of the receptors is a female donor with Graves disease. Both conserved end residues are part of each CDR3. The order of the fields is D gene, J gene, clone size, V gene, CDR3 protein, CDR3 DNA. The D gene is left open where the match is weak. Rows may omit the clone size; those that give it use once, few, many or a size class.

>NA|TRBJ1-6|many|TRBV7-2
CASSSYNEGSPLHF
TGTGCCAGCAGCTCCTACAACGAGGGGTCACCCCTCCACTTT
>TRBD1|TRBJ1-2|many|TRBV19
CASSIIPGQFDGYTF
TGTGCCAGTAGTATCATTCCGGGACAGTTCGACGGCTACACCTTC
>NA|TRBJ1-5|many|TRBV12-3/TRBV12-4
CASSLRQGNSNQPQHF
TGTGCCAGCAGTTTAAGGCAGGGGAATAGCAATCAGCCCCAGCATTTT
>NA|TRBJ2-5|many|TRBV11-2
CASSPGLETQYF
TGTGCCAGCAGCCCCGGACTGGAGACCCAGTACTTC
>NA|TRBJ1-4|NA|TRBV3-1
CASSQTEVSNEKLFF
TGTGCCAGCAGCCAGACAGAGGTTTCCAATGAAAAACTGTTTTTT
>NA|TRBJ2-2|few|TRBV15
CATSRVGGELFF
TGTGCCACCAGCAGAGTGGGCGGGGAGCTGTTTTTT
>NA|TRBJ1-1|many|TRBV18
CASSPTQRVEAFF
TGTGCCAGCTCACCAACCCAACGGGTTGAAGCTTTCTTT
>NA|TRBJ2-4|few|TRBV29-1
CSVGRGGDRNIQYF
TGCAGCGTTGGGCGTGGTGGGGACCGTAACATTCAGTACTTC
>NA|TRBJ1-1|NA|TRBV29-1
CSVDAGRPEAFF
TGCAGCGTGGACGCGGGGCGCCCTGAAGCTTTCTTT
>TRBD1|TRBJ1-1|many|TRBV20-1
CSAPTGHEAFF
TGCAGTGCCCCGACAGGGCATGAAGCTTTCTTT
>TRBD2|TRBJ2-7|NA|TRBV28
CASSFLAGGSYEQYF
TGTGCCAGCAGTTTCCTAGCGGGAGGTTCTTACGAGCAGTACTTC
>TRBD1|TRBJ1-2|few|TRBV6-1
CASSRGTGGVNYGYTF
TGTGCCAGCAGCCGGGGGACAGGGGGCGTTAACTATGGCTACACCTTC
>NA|TRBJ2-7|NA|TRBV20-1
CSAQIPLVSAYEQYF
TGCAGTGCTCAAATCCCCCTAGTTTCGGCATACGAGCAGTACTTC
>NA|TRBJ2-5|many|TRBV6-1
CASKTRNQETQYF
TGTGCCAGCAAAACGCGGAACCAAGAGACCCAGTACTTC
>NA|TRBJ2-5|many|TRBV2
CASSVQTQETQYF
TGTGCCAGCAGTGTACAAACCCAAGAGACCCAGTACTTC
>NA|TRBJ2-2|NA|TRBV19
CASSIEASPNTGELFF
TGTGCCAGTAGTATAGAGGCTAGCCCGAACACCGGGGAGCTGTTTTTT
>NA|TRBJ2-7|NA|TRBV20-1
CSARAAGSYEQYF
TGCAGTGCTAGAGCGGCGGGCTCCTACGAGCAGTACTTC
>TRBD2|TRBJ2-7|NA|TRBV20-1
CSARDAKTSVSYEQYF
TGCAGTGCTAGAGACGCTAAGACTAGCGTCTCCTACGAGCAGTACTTC
>TRBD2|TRBJ2-3|NA|TRBV2
CASSVSGRVTDTQYF
TGTGCCAGCAGTGTGAGCGGGAGGGTCACAGATACGCAGTATTTT
>NA|TRBJ2-5|many|TRBV7-2
CASRYQETQYF
TGTGCCAGCAGATACCAAGAGACCCAGTACTTC
>NA|TRBJ1-2|NA|TRBV28
CASSVQGSGYGYTF
TGTGCCAGCAGTGTTCAGGGGTCTGGCTATGGCTACACCTTC
>NA|TRBJ2-5|NA|TRBV30
CAWGKTSYETQYF
TGTGCCTGGGGGAAGACTAGTTATGAGACCCAGTACTTC
>TRBD1|TRBJ1-2|NA|TRBV7-9
CASSLKGQGIQGYTF
TGTGCCAGCAGCTTAAAAGGACAGGGGATTCAAGGCTACACCTTC
>TRBD1|TRBJ2-7|NA|TRBV18
CASSQGATNEQYF
TGTGCCAGCTCACAGGGGGCCACCAACGAGCAGTACTTC
>NA|TRBJ2-5|few|TRBV6-1
CASSSRYGETQYF
TGTGCCAGCAGCTCGAGGTATGGGGAGACCCAGTACTTC
>TRBD1|TRBJ1-4|many|TRBV12-3/TRBV12-4
CASTWTGEEKLFF
TGTGCCAGCACCTGGACAGGGGAAGAAAAACTGTTTTTT
>TRBD1|TRBJ2-2|NA|TRBV5-1
CASSLRDRVETGELFF
TGCGCCAGCAGCTTGCGGGACAGGGTGGAGACCGGGGAGCTGTTTTTT
>NA|TRBJ2-7|NA|TRBV18
CASSPELAYEQYF
TGTGCCAGCTCACCGGAGCTAGCCTACGAGCAGTACTTC
>NA|TRBJ1-6|few|TRBV5-1
CASSLEQGGYSPLHF
TGCGCCAGCAGCTTGGAACAGGGAGGATATTCACCCCTCCACTTT
>NA|TRBJ2-5|many|TRBV20-1
CSARDQGRQETQYF
TGCAGTGCTAGAGATCAAGGTCGGCAAGAGACCCAGTACTTC
>NA|TRBJ1-1|many|TRBV6-9
CASSYSKVNTEAFF
TGTGCCAGCAGTTACTCGAAGGTGAACACTGAAGCTTTCTTT
>TRBD1|TRBJ1-1|NA|TRBV6-1
CASRSGQVNTEAFF
TGTGCCAGCAGGTCGGGACAGGTGAACACTGAAGCTTTCTTT
>NA|TRBJ1-1|many|TRBV11-2
CASSPPRAAEAFF
TGTGCCAGCAGCCCCCCTAGGGCAGCCGAAGCTTTCTTT
>NA|TRBJ2-2|few|TRBV6-1
CASSRRGARNTGELFF
TGTGCCAGCAGTCGCCGGGGGGCGCGTAACACCGGGGAGCTGTTTTTT
>TRBD2|TRBJ2-2|NA|TRBV24-1
CATSDLFSGTGELFF
TGTGCCACCAGTGATTTGTTTAGCGGGACCGGGGAGCTGTTTTTT
>NA|TRBJ1-2|NA|TRBV7-2
CASRSGRGDYGYTF
TGTGCCAGCAGAAGCGGCAGGGGAGACTATGGCTACACCTTC
>TRBD2|TRBJ2-2|once|TRBV2
CASSGGRASGELFF
TGTGCCAGCAGTGGCGGGAGGGCTTCCGGGGAGCTGTTTTTT
>TRBD1|TRBJ1-1|NA|TRBV6-1
CASSTNRGGRNTEAFF
TGTGCCAGCAGTACCAACAGGGGAGGGCGAAACACTGAAGCTTTCTTT
>NA|TRBJ2-2|NA|TRBV28
CASSLRVFRVEELFF
TGTGCCAGCAGTTTAAGGGTGTTTAGGGTCGAGGAGCTGTTTTTT
>TRBD1|TRBJ1-5|few|TRBV10-3
CAISAGQGPNQPQHF
TGTGCCATCAGTGCGGGACAGGGGCCTAATCAGCCCCAGCATTTT
>NA|TRBJ2-2|many|TRBV7-8
CASSLAPKLSGELFF
TGTGCCAGCAGCTTAGCGCCCAAGCTATCCGGGGAGCTGTTTTTT
>NA|TRBJ2-5|few|TRBV30
CAWRRGRGETQYF
TGTGCCTGGAGGAGGGGTCGGGGGGAGACCCAGTACTTC
>NA|TRBJ2-7|many|TRBV27
CASKDLSEQYF
TGTGCCAGCAAAGATTTGAGCGAGCAGTACTTC
>NA|TRBJ2-5|few|TRBV28
CASSSSGPGGIGTQYF
TGTGCCAGCAGTTCCTCGGGACCAGGAGGGATTGGGACCCAGTACTTC
>TRBD1|TRBJ1-1|many|TRBV2
CASIETGTNTEAFF
TGTGCCAGCATTGAGACAGGGACCAACACTGAAGCTTTCTTT
>TRBD2|TRBJ2-3|NA|TRBV7-2
CASSLDRGRATDTQYF
TGTGCCAGCAGCTTGGACCGAGGGAGGGCCACAGATACGCAGTATTTT
>TRBD2|TRBJ2-7|NA|TRBV6-1
CASSELAGLGEQYF
TGTGCCAGCAGTGAACTAGCGGGATTGGGCGAGCAGTACTTC
>TRBD1|TRBJ2-7|many|TRBV7-2
CASSLFGTGAYEQYF
TGTGCCAGCAGCTTATTTGGGACAGGGGCCTACGAGCAGTACTTC
>NA|TRBJ1-2|many|TRBV11-2
CASSLGDIYGYTF
TGTGCCAGCAGCTTAGGGGACATCTATGGCTACACCTTC
>TRBD1|TRBJ1-2|many|TRBV6-1
CASKEDRARGYTF
TGTGCCAGCAAGGAGGACAGGGCGAGGGGCTACACCTTC
>TRBD1|TRBJ1-1|NA|TRBV2
CASSAYRGHTEAFF
TGTGCCAGCAGTGCCTACAGGGGGCACACTGAAGCTTTCTTT
>NA|TRBJ2-5|NA|TRBV9
CASSVYGDQETQYF
TGTGCCAGCAGCGTATACGGGGACCAAGAGACCCAGTACTTC
>NA|TRBJ2-2|many|TRBV6-2/TRBV6-3
CASSYAEFPVTGELFF
TGTGCCAGCAGTTATGCGGAGTTTCCTGTGACCGGGGAGCTGTTTTTT